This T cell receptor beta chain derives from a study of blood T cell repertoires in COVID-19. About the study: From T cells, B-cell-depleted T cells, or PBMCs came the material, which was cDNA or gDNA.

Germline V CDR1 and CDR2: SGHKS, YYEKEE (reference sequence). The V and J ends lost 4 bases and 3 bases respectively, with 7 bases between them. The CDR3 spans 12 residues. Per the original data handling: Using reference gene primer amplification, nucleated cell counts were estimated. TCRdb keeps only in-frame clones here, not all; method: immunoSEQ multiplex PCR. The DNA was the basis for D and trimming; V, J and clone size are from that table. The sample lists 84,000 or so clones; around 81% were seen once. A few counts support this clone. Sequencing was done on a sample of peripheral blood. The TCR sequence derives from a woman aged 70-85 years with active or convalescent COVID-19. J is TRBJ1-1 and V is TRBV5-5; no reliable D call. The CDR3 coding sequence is TGTGCCAGCAGCCTACTCTACACTGAAGCTTTCTTT. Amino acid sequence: CASSLLYTEAFF. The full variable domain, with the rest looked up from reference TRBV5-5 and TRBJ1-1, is DAGVTQSPTHLIKTRGQQVTLRCSPISGHKSVSWYQQVLGQGPQFIFQYYEKEERGRGNFPDRFSARQFPNYSSELNVNALLLGDSALYLCASSLLYTEAFFGQGTRLTVV.